The 21 T cell receptor beta chains below were found in one sample sequenced in a study of technical replicates of blood from a few donors. Profiling relied on immunoSEQ multiplex PCR, and the TCRdb table lists in-frame clones only, not all of them. There are approximately 81,000 clones in the sample; about 81% occur only once, and 3% to 4.5% lies in the top ten. The sample comprised PBMCs. The receptors were sampled from a human donor in good health. Some clones in this sample may be carry-over from other donors' samples.

The V and J genes are TRBV7-9 and TRBJ2-1; 9 bases agree with TRBD1. The V and J ends lost 5 bases and 6 bases, in that order; junction bases with no gene match: 11. Per germline, CDR1 SEHNR and CDR2 FQNEAQ (reference sequence). This CDR3 is 16 amino acids long. Here the CDR3 reads CASSTSPLTGGNEQFF. The CDR3 nucleotides read TGTGCCAGCAGCACTAGCCCCTTGACAGGGGGCAATGAGCAGTTCTTC.

The chain couples TRBV5-1 to TRBJ1-6; 9 bases align to TRBD1. Germline values: CDR1 SGHRS, CDR2 YFSETQ. V trimming: 2 bases; J trimming: 8 bases; junction bases outside the gene matches: 8. The CDR3 loop spans 16 amino acids. The DNA for the CDR3 is TGCGCCAGCAGCTTAGAGGGGACAGGGTGGCATTCACCCCTCCACTTT. It is translated as CASSLEGTGWHSPLHF.

This chain links TRBV4-1 with TRBJ2-7, with D possibly TRBD2 on 6 matching bases. The CDR3 is 19 amino acids. V dropped 5 bases and J dropped 1 base, with 27 bases sitting between them. From germline, CDR1 is MGHRA and CDR2 YSYEKL. CDR3 bases: TGCGCCAGCAGCTCGCTGAAAACAAGAGAGGGGAGGAGGTCCTACGAGCAGTACTTC. Its translation: CASSSLKTREGRRSYEQYF.

This sequence joins TRBV7-7 and TRBJ2-7; D possibly corresponds to TRBD2 (6 bases). Germline loops: CDR1 SSHAT, CDR2 FNYEAQ (reference sequence). The germline V and J ends were trimmed by 5 bases and 9 bases, with 17 bases remaining between them. CDR3 length equals 13 residues. The CDR3 DNA reads TGTGCCAGCAGCCCATTGGCGGGGTCGGCGCAGTACTTC. Encoded protein: CASSPLAGSAQYF.

This chain uses TRBV5-1 with TRBJ2-3; TRBD1 aligns across 9 bases. Germline V gives CDR1 SGHRS, CDR2 YFSETQ. The trim removed 4 bases at V and 4 bases at J, leaving 7 bases unmatched. This CDR3 region has 15 residues. CDR3 bases: TGCGCCAGCAGCCCTACAGGGGGCTGGGCAGATACGCAGTATTTT. Its translation is CASSPTGGWADTQYF.

The chain combines TRBV10-3 with TRBJ1-2, with a possible D match to TRBD1 (6 bases). Germline assignment: CDR1 ENHRY and CDR2 SYGVKD. V shed 3 bases and J shed 4 bases, with 9 bases lying between them. The CDR3 loop spans 13 amino acids. The CDR3 DNA reads as TGTGCCATCAGTGACGGACAGCTCTATGGCTACACCTTC. It is translated as CAISDGQLYGYTF.

The chain joins TRBV7-6 to TRBJ2-5; 9 bases are a match to TRBD1. From germline, CDR1 is SGHVS and CDR2 FNYEAQ. The CDR3 contains 14 residues. Losses at the gene ends were 3 bases for V and 4 bases for J; bases not matched to a gene: 3. The CDR3 coding sequence is TGTGCCAGCAGCTTTACAGGGGGCCGAGAGACCCAGTACTTC. Translating gives CASSFTGGRETQYF.

The V gene is TRBV6-6, the J gene TRBJ2-6; possibly TRBD2 for D (6 bases). The CDR3 is 16 amino acids. Looked up from germline, CDR1 is MNHNY and CDR2 is SVGAGI (reference sequence). Deletions cut 2 bases from V and 1 base from J, with 9 bases between. The CDR3 nucleotides read TGTGCCAGCAGTTACGATGGGGGGTCTGGGGCCAACGTCCTGACTTTC. Its translation is CASSYDGGSGANVLTF.

This clone occurred once. The gene calls are TRBV11-2 and TRBJ2-1; D perhaps matches TRBD2 (6 bases). The germline CDR1 and CDR2 sequences are SGHAT and FQNNGV. This CDR3 has 16 amino acids. V was pared by 1 base and J by 4 bases, with 14 bases between. The CDR3 protein is CASSLGPGLLYNEQFF. As DNA, the CDR3 is TGTGCCAGCAGCTTAGGCCCGGGACTCCTTTACAATGAGCAGTTCTTC.

The rearrangement uses TRBV6-5 and TRBJ2-7, with 7 bases matching TRBD2. The J segment lost 0 bases and the V segment lost 7 bases, leaving 6 bases of the junction unmatched. This CDR3 spans 14 amino acids. The V gene's germline CDR1 is MNHEY and CDR2 SVGAGI. Here the CDR3 reads CASKREGNSYEQYF. Written as DNA, the CDR3 is TGTGCCAGCAAGCGGGAAGGAAACTCCTACGAGCAGTACTTC.

The chain has TRBV7-8 and TRBJ1-5; D might be TRBD1 (6 bases). Germline values: CDR1 SGHVS, CDR2 FQNEAQ. V lost 0 bases to trimming and J lost 1 base, with 7 bases between them. The CDR3 is 15 amino acids. CDR3 sequence (DNA): TGTGCCAGCAGCTTAGCAGGGGGAAGCAATCAGCCCCAGCATTTT. It yields the protein CASSLAGGSNQPQHF.

V usage is TRBV5-1 and J usage is TRBJ2-1; D may be TRBD1 (5 bases). CDR3 length: 14 amino acids. Germline V CDR1 and CDR2: SGHRS, YFSETQ. The V end was cut by 2 bases, the J end by 3 bases, with 9 bases between. The CDR3 DNA follows: TGCGCCAGCAGCTTAGCACAGGACTACAATGAGCAGTTCTTC. It specifies CASSLAQDYNEQFF.

This chain connects TRBV5-1 to TRBJ2-3; no definite D call. Trimming left V 0 bases short and J 2 bases short, with 10 bases between. Germline V gene lookup returns CDR1 SGHRS and CDR2 YFSETQ. The CDR3 loop spans 15 amino acids. CDR3 in amino acids: CASSLGRLTTDTQYF. The CDR3 DNA reads as TGCGCCAGCAGCTTGGGGCGACTGACCACAGATACGCAGTATTTT.

V and J are TRBV15 and TRBJ1-2; 9 bases fit TRBD1. The CDR3 extends over 14 amino acids. The V and J ends lost 4 bases and 7 bases, in that order; junction bases with no gene match: 7. CDR1 is LNHNV, CDR2 YYDKDF, per germline (reference sequence). CDR3 nucleotide sequence: TGTGCCACCAGCAACCGAGACAGGGGGGCTGGCTACACCTTC. Amino acids: CATSNRDRGAGYTF.

V is TRBV28 and J is TRBJ1-5, with D unclear. Trimming removed 6 bases at V and 3 bases at J, with 12 bases between. Per germline, CDR1 MDHEN and CDR2 SYDVKM. The length of the CDR3 is 14 residues. This CDR3 is CASSSRPYNQPQHF. CDR3 DNA sequence: TGTGCCAGCAGCTCCAGGCCGTACAATCAGCCCCAGCATTTT.

The chain has TRBV28 and TRBJ2-2, with 8 nucleotides matching TRBD2. Germline V gene sequence: CDR1 MDHEN, CDR2 SYDVKM. The CDR3 covers 15 residues. Unmatched junction bases numbered 5, after V lost 3 bases and J lost 5 bases. CDR3 in amino acids: CASSFGGGGTGELFF. As DNA, the CDR3 is TGTGCCAGCAGTTTCGGGGGGGGTGGGACCGGGGAGCTGTTTTTT.

This clone occurred a few times. This chain joins TRBV4-1 and TRBJ2-7; D is perhaps TRBD1 (5 bases). Germline V lookup: CDR1 MGHRA, CDR2 YSYEKL. The V gene lost 4 bases and the J gene lost 2 bases, with 9 bases spanning the gap. The CDR3 runs 13 residues. CDR3 DNA: TGCGCCAGCAGCCTGCAGGGAACCTACGAGCAGTACTTC. Its protein is CASSLQGTYEQYF.

This rearrangement joins TRBV4-3 to TRBJ2-2, with D possibly TRBD2 on 6 matching bases. The CDR3 contains 15 residues. The germline gives CDR1 LGHNA, CDR2 YSLEER. The V and J ends lost 2 bases and 7 bases respectively, with 14 bases between them. The CDR3 is CASSQSRRAGGELFF. For the CDR3, the DNA is TGCGCCAGCAGCCAATCACGGAGGGCCGGCGGGGAGCTGTTTTTT.

The V gene is TRBV5-1, the J gene TRBJ2-2, with 7 bases matching TRBD2. V lost 4 bases to trimming and J lost 8 bases; unmatched junction nucleotides: 17. Germline CDR1 reads SGHRS; CDR2 reads YFSETQ. The CDR3 has 17 amino acids. CDR3 nucleotides: TGCGCCAGCAGCACAGTGGGATGGACTAGGAGTTCGGGGGAGCTGTTTTTT. This gives the protein CASSTVGWTRSSGELFF.

The chain employs TRBV4-1 and TRBJ2-1; possibly TRBD1 for D (5 bases). Germline V gives CDR1 MGHRA, CDR2 YSYEKL. The CDR3 covers 15 residues. The V gene lost 0 bases and the J gene lost 7 bases, with 13 bases spanning the gap. The CDR3 spells CASSQEWQGRNEQFF. The CDR3 region has the DNA TGCGCCAGCAGCCAAGAGTGGCAGGGTCGGAATGAGCAGTTCTTC.

The chain combines TRBV7-3 with TRBJ1-6; tentatively, D is TRBD1 (5 bases). This CDR3 comprises 14 residues. Trimming cost V 3 bases and J 6 bases, with 9 bases left between them. Germline loops: CDR1 SGHTA, CDR2 FQGTGA. This CDR3 reads CASSLGGGNSPLHF. The CDR3 DNA follows: TGTGCCAGCAGCTTGGGGGGTGGTAATTCACCCCTCCACTTT.